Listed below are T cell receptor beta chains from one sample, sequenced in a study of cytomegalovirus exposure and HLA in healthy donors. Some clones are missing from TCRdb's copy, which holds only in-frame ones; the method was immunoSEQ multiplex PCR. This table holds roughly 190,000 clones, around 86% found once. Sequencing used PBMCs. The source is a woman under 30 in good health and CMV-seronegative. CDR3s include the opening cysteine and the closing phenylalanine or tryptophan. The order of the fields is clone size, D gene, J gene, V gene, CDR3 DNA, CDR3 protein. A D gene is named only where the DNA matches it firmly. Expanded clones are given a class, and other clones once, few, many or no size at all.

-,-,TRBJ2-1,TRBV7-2,TGTGCCAGCAGCCGGACTATGCGGGAGTTCTTC,CASSRTMREFF
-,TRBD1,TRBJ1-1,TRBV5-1,TGCGCCAGCAGCTTAGGGACAGGGAACCTCGACACTGAAGCTTTCTTT,CASSLGTGNLDTEAFF
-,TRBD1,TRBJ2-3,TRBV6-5,TGTGCCAGCAGGACGGGACAGGGAACAGATACGCAGTATTTT,CASRTGQGTDTQYF
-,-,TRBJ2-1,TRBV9,TGTGCCAGCAGCGTAGACGGGTCGTACAATGAGCAGTTCTTC,CASSVDGSYNEQFF
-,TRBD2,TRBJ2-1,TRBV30,TGTGCCTGGAAACACCTACTAGCGGGAGGTTCGGATGAGCAGTTCTTC,CAWKHLLAGGSDEQFF
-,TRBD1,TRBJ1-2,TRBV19,TGTGCCAGTTTACAGGGGAGAAATGGCTACACCTTC,CASLQGRNGYTF
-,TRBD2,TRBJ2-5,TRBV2,TGTGCCAGGGGGGCGGGAACTAGCGGGGGGAAAGAGACCCAGTACTTC,CARGAGTSGGKETQYF
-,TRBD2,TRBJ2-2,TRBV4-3,TGCGCCAGCAGCCGACGGAGCGGGAGGGCCACCGGGGAGCTGTTTTTT,CASSRRSGRATGELFF
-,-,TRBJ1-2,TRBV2,TGTGCCAGCAGTGACAGCCCTAGTGGCTACACCTTC,CASSDSPSGYTF
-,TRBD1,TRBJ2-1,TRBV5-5,TGTGCCAGTTCCCGACAGGGGAGCTCCTACAATGAGCAGTTCTTC,CASSRQGSSYNEQFF
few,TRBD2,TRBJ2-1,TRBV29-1,TGCAGCGTCCGACTAGCGGAGCAGTTCTTC,CSVRLAEQFF
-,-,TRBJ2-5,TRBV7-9,TGTGCCAGCAGCAGGGATCAGGGGCCGGAGACCCAGTACTTC,CASSRDQGPETQYF
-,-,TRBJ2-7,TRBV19,TGTGCCAGTAGTAGAGGCCAGCTTTACGAGCAGTACTTC,CASSRGQLYEQYF
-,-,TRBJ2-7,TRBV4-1,TGCGCCAGCAGCCAAGTGGTCAGGGCCGAGCAGTACTTC,CASSQVVRAEQYF
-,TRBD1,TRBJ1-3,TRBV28,TGTGCCAGCAGTGTACAGGGGGCTGGAAACACCATATATTTT,CASSVQGAGNTIYF
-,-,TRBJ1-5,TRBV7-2,TGTGCCAGCAGCTTAGCGGGGAGGGCCCTCAATCAGCCCCAGCATTTT,CASSLAGRALNQPQHF
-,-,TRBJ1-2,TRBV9,TGTGCCAGCAGCGTAGTTGGGTTCAGGAGGAATGGCTACACCTTC,CASSVVGFRRNGYTF
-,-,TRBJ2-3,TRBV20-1,TGCAGTGCTAGGGGCGTAGCGCAGTATTTT,CSARGVAQYF
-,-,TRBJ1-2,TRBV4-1,TGCGCCAGCAGCCGTCGAGGGAAATTATATGGCTACACCTTC,CASSRRGKLYGYTF
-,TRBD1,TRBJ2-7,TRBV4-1,TGCGCCAGCAGCCAGGACCGGGGACAGGGGGCCCACGAGCAGTACTTC,CASSQDRGQGAHEQYF
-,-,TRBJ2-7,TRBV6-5,TGTGCCAGCAGTTACGAGCCAGGGACCTACGAGCAGTACTTC,CASSYEPGTYEQYF
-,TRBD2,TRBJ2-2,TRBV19,TGTGCCAGTAGGGGCGGGGGAGGTGGCACCGGGGAGCTGTTTTTT,CASRGGGGGTGELFF
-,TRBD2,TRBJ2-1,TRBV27,TGTGCCAGCAGGTTAGCGGGAGGTTTGGGGGACAATGAGCAGTTCTTC,CASRLAGGLGDNEQFF